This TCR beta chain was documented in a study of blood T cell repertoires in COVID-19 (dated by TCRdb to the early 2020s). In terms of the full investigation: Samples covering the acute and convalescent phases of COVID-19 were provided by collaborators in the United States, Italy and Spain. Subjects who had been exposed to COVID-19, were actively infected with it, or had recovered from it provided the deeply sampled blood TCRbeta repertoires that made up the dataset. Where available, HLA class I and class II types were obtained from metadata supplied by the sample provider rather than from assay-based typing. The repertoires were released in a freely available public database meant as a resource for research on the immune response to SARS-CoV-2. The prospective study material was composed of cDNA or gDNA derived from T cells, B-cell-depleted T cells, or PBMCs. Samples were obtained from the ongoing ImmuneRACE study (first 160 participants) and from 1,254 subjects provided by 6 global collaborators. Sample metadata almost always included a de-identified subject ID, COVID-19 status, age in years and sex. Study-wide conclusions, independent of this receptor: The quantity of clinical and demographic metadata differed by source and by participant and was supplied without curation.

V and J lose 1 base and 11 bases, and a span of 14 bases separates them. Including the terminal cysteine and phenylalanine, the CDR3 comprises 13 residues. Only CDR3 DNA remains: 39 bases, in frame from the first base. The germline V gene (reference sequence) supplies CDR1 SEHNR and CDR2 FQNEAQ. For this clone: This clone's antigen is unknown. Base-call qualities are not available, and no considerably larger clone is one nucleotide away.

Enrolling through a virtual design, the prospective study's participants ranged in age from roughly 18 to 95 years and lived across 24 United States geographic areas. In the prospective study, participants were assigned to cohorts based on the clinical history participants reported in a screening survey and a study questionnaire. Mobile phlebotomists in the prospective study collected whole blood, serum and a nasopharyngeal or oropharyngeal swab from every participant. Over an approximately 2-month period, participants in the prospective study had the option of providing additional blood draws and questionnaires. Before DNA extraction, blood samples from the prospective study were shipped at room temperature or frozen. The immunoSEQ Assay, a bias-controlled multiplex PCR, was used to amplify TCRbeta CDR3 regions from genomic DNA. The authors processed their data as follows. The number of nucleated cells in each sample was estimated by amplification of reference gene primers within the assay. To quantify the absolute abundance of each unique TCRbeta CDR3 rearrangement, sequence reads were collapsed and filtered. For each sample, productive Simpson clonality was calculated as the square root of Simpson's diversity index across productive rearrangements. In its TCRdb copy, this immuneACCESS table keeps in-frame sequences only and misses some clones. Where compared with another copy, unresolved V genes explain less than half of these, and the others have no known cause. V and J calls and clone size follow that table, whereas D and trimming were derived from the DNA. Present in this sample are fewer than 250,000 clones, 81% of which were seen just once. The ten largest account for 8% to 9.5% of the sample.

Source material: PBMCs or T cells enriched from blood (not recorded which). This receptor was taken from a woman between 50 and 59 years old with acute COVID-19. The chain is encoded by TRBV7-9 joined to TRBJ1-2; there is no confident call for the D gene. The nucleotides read TGTGCCAGCAGCTTAGATCCGGCGGTTCCGTACACCTTC. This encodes CASSLDPAVPYTF.